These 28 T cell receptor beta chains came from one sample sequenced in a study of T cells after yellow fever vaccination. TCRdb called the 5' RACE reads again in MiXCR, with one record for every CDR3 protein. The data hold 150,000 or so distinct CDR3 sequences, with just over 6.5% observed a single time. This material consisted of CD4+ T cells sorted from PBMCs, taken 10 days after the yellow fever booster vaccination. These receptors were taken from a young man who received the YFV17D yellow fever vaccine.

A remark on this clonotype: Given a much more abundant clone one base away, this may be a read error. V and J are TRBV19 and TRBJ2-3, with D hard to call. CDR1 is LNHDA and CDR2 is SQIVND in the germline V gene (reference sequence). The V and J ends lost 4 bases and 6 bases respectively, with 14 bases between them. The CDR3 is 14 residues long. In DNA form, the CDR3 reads TGTGCCAGTAGTACGAAGGACCGTCAGGATACGCAGTATTTT. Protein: CASSTKDRQDTQYF.

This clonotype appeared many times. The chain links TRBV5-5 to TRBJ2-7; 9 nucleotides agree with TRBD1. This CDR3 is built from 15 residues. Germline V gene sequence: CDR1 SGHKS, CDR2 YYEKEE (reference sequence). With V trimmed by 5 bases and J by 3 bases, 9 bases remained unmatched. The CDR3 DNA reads TGTGCCAGCAGTCATCTCGGGACAGGGAACTACGAGCAGTACTTC. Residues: CASSHLGTGNYEQYF.

CDR3 protein: CASSHPLGGKNTEAFF. CDR3 coding DNA: TGTGCCAGCAGCCACCCCCTAGGGGGCAAGAACACTGAAGCTTTCTTT. The chain links TRBV16 to TRBJ1-1; TRBD1 aligns across 7 bases. This CDR3 is built from 16 residues. Germline V gives CDR1 KGHSY, CDR2 FQNENV. J lost 1 base, V lost 3 bases, and 8 bases had no gene match.

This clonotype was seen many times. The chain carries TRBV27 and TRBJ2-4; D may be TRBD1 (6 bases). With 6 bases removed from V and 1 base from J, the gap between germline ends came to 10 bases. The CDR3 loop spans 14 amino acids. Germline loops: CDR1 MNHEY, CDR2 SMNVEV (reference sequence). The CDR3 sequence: CASRLDRAKNIQYF. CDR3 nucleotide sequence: TGTGCCAGCAGACTTGACAGGGCCAAAAACATTCAGTACTTC.

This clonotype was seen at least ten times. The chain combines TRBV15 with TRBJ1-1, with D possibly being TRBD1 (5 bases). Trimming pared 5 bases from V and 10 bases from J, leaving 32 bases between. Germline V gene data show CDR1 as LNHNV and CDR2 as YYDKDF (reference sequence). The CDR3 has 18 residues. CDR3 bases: TGTGCCACCAGCCCCCAAAGGCAGGGCCTCCCACGGCGCTCATCAGCTTTCTTT. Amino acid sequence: CATSPQRQGLPRRSSAFF.

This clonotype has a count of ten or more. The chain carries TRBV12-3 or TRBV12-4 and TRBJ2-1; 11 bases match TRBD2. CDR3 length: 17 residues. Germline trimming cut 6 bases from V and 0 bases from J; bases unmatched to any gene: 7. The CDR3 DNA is TGTGCCAGCAGCGCTGGACTAGCGGGTGCCTCCTACAATGAGCAGTTCTTC. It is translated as CASSAGLAGASYNEQFF.

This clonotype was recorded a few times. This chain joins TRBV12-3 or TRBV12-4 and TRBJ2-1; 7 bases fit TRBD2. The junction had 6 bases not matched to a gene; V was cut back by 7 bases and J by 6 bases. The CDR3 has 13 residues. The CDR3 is CASMASGANEQFF. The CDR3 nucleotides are TGTGCCAGCATGGCTAGCGGAGCCAATGAGCAGTTCTTC.

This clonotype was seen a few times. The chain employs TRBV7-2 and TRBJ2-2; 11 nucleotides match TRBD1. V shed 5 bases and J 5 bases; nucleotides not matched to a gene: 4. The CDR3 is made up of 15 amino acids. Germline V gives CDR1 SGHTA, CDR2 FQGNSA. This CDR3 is CASSVRDRGTGELFF. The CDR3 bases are TGTGCCAGCAGCGTCCGGGACAGGGGGACCGGGGAGCTGTTTTTT.

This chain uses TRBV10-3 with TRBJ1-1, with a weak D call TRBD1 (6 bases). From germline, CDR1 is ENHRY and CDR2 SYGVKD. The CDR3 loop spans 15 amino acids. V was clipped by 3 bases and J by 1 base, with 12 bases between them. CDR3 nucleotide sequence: TGTGCCATCAGTGACCCCGGACAGACGAACACTGAAGCTTTCTTT. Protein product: CAISDPGQTNTEAFF.

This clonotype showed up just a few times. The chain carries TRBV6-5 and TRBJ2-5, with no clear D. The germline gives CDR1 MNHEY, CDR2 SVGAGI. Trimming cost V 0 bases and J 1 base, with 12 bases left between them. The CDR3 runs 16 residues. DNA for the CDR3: TGTGCCAGCAGTTACTCCGGGCACCCGTCCCAAGAGACCCAGTACTTC. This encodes CASSYSGHPSQETQYF.

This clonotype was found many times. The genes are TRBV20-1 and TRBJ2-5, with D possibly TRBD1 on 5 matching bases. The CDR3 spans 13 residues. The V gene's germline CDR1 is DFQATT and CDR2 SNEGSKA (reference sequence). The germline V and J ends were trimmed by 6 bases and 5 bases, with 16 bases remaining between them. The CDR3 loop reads CSASRSSGETQYF. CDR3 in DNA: TGCAGTGCCTCCAGGTCCTCAGGGGAGACCCAGTACTTC.

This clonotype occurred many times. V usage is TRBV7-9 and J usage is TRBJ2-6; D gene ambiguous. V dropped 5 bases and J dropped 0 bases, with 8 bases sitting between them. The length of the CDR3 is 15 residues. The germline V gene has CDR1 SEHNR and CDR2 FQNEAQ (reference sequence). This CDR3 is CASSLPFSGANVLTF. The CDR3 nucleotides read TGTGCCAGCAGCCTACCCTTCTCTGGGGCCAACGTCCTGACTTTC.

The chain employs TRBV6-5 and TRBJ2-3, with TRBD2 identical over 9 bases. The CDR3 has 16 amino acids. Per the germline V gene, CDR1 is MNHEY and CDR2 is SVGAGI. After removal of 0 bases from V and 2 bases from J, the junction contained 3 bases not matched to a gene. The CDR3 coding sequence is TGTGCCAGCAGTTACTCGGCGGGAGGGCCCACAGATACGCAGTATTTT. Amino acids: CASSYSAGGPTDTQYF.

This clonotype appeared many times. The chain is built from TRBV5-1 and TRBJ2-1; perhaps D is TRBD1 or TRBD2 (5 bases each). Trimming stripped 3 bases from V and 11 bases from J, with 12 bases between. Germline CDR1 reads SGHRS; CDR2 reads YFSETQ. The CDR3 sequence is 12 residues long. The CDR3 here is CASSSPGTQQFF. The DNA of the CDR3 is TGCGCCAGCAGCTCCCCCGGGACGCAGCAGTTCTTC. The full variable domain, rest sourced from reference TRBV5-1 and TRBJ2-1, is KAGVTQTPRYLIKTRGQQVTLSCSPISGHRSVSWYQQTPGQGLQFLFEYFSETQRNKGNFPGRFSGRQFSNSRSEMNVSTLELGDSALYLCASSSPGTQQFFGPGTRLTVL.

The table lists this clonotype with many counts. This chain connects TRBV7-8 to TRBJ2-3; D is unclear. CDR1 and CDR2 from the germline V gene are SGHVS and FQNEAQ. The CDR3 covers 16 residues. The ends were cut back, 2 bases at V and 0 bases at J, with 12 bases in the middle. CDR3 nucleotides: TGTGCCAGCAGCTTAAATATTTGGCCTAGCACAGATACGCAGTATTTT. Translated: CASSLNIWPSTDTQYF.

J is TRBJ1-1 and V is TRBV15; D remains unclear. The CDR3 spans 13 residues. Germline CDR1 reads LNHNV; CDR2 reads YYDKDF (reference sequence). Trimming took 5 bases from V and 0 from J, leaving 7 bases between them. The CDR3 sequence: CATSLEMNTEAFF. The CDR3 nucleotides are TGTGCCACCAGCCTAGAAATGAACACTGAAGCTTTCTTT.

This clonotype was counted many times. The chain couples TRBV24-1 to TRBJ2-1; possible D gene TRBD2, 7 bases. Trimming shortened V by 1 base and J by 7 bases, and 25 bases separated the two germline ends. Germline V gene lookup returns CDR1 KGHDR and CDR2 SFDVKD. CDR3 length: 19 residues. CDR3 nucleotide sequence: TGTGCCACCAGTGATTTCCCCCGGAGCGTGGGAGGGGGGCGGAATGAGCAGTTCTTC. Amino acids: CATSDFPRSVGGGRNEQFF.

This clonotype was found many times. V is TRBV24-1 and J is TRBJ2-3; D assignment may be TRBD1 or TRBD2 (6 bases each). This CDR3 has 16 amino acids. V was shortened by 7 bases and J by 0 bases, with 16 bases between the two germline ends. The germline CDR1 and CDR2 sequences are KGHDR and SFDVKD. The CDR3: CATSPTGTDSTDTQYF. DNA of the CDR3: TGTGCCACCAGCCCCACAGGGACTGATAGCACAGATACGCAGTATTTT.

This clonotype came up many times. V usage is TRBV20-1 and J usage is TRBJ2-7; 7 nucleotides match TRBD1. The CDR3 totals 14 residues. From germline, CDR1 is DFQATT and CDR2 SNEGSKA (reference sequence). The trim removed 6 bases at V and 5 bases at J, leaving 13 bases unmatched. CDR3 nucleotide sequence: TGCAGTGCACAAAAACAGGGGAGTGGGAACGAGCAGTACTTC. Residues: CSAQKQGSGNEQYF.

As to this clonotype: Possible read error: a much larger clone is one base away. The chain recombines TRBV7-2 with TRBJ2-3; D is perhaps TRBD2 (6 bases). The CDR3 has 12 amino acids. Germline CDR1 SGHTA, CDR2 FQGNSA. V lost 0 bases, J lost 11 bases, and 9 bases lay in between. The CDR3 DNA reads TGTGCCAGCAGCTTAGCATCCGGGGGGCAGTATTTT. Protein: CASSLASGGQYF.

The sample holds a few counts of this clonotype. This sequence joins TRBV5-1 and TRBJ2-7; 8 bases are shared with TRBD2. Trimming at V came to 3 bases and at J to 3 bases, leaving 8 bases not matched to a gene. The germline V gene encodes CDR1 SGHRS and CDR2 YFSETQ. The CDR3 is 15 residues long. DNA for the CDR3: TGCGCCAGCAGCTACCAAGGGAGCGGGAGCTACGAGCAGTACTTC. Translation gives CASSYQGSGSYEQYF. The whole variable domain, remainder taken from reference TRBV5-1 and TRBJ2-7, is KAGVTQTPRYLIKTRGQQVTLSCSPISGHRSVSWYQQTPGQGLQFLFEYFSETQRNKGNFPGRFSGRQFSNSRSEMNVSTLELGDSALYLCASSYQGSGSYEQYFGPGTRLTVT.

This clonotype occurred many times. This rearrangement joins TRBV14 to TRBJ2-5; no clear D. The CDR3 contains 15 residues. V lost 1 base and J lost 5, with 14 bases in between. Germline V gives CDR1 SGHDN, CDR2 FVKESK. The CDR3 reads CASSQVGVSLETQYF. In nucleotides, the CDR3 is TGTGCCAGCAGCCAAGTCGGAGTTTCCTTGGAGACCCAGTACTTC.

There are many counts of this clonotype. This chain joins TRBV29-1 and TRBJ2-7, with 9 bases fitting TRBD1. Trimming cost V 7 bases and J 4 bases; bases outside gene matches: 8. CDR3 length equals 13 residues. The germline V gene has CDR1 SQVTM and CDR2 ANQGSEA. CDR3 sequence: CSDSGTGLYEQYF. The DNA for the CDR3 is TGCAGCGACTCCGGGACAGGGCTATACGAGCAGTACTTC.

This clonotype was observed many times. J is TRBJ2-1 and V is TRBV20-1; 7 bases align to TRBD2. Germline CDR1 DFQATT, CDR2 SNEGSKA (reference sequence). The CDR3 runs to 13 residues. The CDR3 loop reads CSPKASGHNEQFF. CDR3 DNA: TGCAGCCCCAAGGCTAGCGGACACAATGAGCAGTTCTTC.

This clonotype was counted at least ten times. The CDR3 DNA is TGCGCCAGCAGCTGTGCCGGGACAGTCTCCTACGAGCAGTACTTC. Protein product: CASSCAGTVSYEQYF. V is TRBV23-1 and J is TRBJ2-7; TRBD1 agrees at 7 bases. TRBV23-1 carries the ORF label, with uncertain function. The CDR3 extends over 15 amino acids. The V and J ends lost 6 bases and 0 bases, in that order; junction bases with no gene match: 8.

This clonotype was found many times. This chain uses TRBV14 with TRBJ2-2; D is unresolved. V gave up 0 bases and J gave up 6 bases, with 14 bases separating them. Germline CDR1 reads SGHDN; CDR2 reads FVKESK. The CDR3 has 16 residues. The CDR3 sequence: CASSQETLVLAGELFF. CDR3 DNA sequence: TGTGCCAGCAGCCAAGAGACTCTAGTCTTGGCCGGGGAGCTGTTTTTT.

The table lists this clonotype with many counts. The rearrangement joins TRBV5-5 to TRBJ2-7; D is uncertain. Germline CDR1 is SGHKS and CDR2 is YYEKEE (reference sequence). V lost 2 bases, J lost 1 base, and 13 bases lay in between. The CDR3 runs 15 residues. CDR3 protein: CASSFSLTQSYEQYF. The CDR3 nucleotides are TGTGCCAGCAGCTTCTCTTTAACCCAATCCTACGAGCAGTACTTC.

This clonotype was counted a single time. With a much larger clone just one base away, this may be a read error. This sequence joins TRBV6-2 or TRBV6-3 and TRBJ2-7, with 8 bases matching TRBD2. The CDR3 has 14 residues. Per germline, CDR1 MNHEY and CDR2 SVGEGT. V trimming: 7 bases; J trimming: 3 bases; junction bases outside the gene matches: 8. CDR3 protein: CASNPGLVHYEQYF. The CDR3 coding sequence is TGTGCCAGCAATCCGGGACTAGTCCACTACGAGCAGTACTTC.